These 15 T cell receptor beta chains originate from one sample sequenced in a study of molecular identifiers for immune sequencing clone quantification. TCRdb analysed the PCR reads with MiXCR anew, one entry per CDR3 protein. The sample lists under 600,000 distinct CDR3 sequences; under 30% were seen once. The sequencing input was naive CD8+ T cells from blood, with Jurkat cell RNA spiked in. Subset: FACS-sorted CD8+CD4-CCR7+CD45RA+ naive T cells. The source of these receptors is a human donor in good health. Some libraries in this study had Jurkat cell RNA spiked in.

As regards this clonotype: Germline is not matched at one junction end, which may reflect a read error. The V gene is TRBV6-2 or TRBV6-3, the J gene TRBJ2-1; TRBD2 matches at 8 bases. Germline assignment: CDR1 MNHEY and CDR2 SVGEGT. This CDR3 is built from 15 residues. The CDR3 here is CANSYRAGAVDEQFF. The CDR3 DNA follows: TGTGCCAACAGTTACAGAGCGGGAGCTGTCGATGAGCAGTTCTTC.

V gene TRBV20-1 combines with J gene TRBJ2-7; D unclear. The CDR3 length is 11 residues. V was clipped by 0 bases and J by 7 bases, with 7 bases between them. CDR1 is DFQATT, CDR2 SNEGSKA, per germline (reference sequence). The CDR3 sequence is CSARDVREQYF. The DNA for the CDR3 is TGCAGTGCTAGAGATGTCCGGGAGCAGTACTTC.

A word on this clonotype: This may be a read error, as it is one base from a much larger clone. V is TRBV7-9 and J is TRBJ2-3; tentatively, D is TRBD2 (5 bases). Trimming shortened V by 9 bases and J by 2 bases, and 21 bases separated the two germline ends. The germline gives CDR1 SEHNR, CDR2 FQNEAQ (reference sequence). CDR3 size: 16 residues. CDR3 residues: CARNIYSLANTDTQYF. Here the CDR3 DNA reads TGTGCCAGAAACATTTACTCCCTAGCCAACACAGATACGCAGTATTTT.

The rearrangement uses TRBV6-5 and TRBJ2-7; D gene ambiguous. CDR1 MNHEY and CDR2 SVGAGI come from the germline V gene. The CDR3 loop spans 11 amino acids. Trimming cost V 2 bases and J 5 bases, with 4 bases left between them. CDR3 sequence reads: CASSYGHEQYF. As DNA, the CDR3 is TGTGCCAGCAGTTACGGCCACGAGCAGTACTTC.

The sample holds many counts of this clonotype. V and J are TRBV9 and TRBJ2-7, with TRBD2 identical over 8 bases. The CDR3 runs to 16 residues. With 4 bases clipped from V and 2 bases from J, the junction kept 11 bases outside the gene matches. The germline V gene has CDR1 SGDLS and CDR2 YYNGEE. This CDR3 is CASSPQSGGPPYEQYF. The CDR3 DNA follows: TGTGCCAGCAGCCCACAATCGGGGGGGCCGCCCTACGAGCAGTACTTC.

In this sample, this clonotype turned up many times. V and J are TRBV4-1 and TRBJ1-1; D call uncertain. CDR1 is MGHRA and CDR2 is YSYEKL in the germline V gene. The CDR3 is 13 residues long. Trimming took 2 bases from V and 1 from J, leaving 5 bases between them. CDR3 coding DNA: TGCGCCAGCAGCCAAACACCGAACACTGAAGCTTTCTTT. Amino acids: CASSQTPNTEAFF.

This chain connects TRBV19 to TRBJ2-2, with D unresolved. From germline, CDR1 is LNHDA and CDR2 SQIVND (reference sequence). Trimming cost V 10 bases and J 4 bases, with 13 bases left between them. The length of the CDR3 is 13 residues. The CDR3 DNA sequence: TGTGCCACCCACCACATCGTCACCGGGGAGCTGTTTTTT. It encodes CATHHIVTGELFF.

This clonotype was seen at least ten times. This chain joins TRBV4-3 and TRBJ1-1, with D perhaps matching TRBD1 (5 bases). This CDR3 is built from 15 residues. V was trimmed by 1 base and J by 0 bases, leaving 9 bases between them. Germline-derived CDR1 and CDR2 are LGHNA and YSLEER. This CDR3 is CASSQGQTMNTEAFF. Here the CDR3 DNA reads TGCGCCAGCAGCCAAGGACAGACTATGAACACTGAAGCTTTCTTT.

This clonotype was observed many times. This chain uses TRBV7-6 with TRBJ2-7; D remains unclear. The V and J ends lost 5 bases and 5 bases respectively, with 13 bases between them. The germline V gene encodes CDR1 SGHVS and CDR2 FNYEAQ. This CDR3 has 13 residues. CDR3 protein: CASSPSPEDEQYF. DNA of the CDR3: TGTGCCAGCAGCCCATCCCCCGAGGACGAGCAGTACTTC.

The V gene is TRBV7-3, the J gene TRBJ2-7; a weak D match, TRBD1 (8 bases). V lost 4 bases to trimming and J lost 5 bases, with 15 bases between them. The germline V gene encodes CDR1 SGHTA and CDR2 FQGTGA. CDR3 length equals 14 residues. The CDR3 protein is CASSSTGGVNEQYF. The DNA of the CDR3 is TGTGCCAGCAGCTCAACAGGGGGGGTCAACGAGCAGTACTTC.

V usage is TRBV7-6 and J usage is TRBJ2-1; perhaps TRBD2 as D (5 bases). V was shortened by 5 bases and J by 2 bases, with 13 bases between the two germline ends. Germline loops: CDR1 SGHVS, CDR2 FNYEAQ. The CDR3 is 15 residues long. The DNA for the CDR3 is TGTGCCAGCAGCCCGGCAGCGGTCACCTACAATGAGCAGTTCTTC. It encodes CASSPAAVTYNEQFF.

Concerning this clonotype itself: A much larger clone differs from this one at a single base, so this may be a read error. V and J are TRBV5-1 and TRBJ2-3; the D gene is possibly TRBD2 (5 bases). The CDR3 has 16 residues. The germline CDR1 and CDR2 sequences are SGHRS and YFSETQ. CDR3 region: CASSLDERETTDTQCF. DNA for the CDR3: TGCGCCAGCAGCTTGGATGAGAGGGAAACCACAGATACGCAGTGTTTT. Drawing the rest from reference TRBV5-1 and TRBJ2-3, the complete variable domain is KAGVTQTPRYLIKTRGQQVTLSCSPISGHRSVSWYQQTPGQGLQFLFEYFSETQRNKGNFPGRFSGRQFSNSRSEMNVSTLELGDSALYLCASSLDERETTDTQCFGPGTRLTVL.

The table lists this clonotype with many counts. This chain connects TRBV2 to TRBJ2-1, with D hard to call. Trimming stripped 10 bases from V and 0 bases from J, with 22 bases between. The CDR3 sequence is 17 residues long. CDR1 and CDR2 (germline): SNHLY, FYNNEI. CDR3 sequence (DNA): TGTGCCACCCTGGCCGTTGCAGGCTTGGACTCCTACAATGAGCAGTTCTTC. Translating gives CATLAVAGLDSYNEQFF.

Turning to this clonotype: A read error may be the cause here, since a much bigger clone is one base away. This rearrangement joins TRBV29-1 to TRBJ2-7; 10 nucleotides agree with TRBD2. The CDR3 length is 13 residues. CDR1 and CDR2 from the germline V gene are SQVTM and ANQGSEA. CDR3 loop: CSVCLAGVSERYF. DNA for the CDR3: TGCAGCGTTTGTCTAGCGGGAGTTTCCGAGCGGTACTTC.

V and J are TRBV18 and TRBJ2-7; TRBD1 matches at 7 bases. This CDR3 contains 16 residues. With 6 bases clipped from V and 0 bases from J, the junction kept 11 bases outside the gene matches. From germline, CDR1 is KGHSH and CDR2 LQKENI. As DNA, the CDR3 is TGTGCCAGCTCCCCTGAGGGGACAGAGGGCTCCTACGAGCAGTACTTC. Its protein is CASSPEGTEGSYEQYF.